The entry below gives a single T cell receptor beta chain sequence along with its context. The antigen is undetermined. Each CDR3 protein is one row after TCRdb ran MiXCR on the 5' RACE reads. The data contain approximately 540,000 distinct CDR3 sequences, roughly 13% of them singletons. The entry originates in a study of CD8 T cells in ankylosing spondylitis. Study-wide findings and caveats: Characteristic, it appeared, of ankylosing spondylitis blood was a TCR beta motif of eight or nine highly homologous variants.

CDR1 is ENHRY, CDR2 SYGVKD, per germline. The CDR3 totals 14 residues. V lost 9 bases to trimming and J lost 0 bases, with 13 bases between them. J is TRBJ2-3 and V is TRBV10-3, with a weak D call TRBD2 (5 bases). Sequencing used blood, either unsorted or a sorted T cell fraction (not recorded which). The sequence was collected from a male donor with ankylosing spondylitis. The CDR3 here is CAISDGRSTDTQYF. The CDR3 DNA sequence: TGTGCCATTTCGGATGGGAGAAGCACAGATACGCAGTATTTT.